This T cell receptor beta chain was recorded in a study of Ad26.COV2.S vaccination and SARS-CoV-2 variants. About the research overall: The donor participated in the COV1001 trial, in its Ad26.COV2.S arm.

Comments on this clone: As yet, its antigen is unknown.

Germline V CDR1 and CDR2: SGHDT, YYEEEE. V was clipped by 4 bases and J by 6 bases; unmatched bases: 9. The CDR3 has 14 residues. Study findings and constraints: Vaccine recipients and placebo recipients showed similar non-spike TCR breadth.

The treatment was: around 19 received Ad26.COV2.S at low or high dose, single or two shots; about 5 received placebo; per-sample allocation not given. The samples date from day 63 after the first vaccine or placebo injection. An Ad26 vector was used to express Wuhan-strain SARS-CoV-2 spike as the vaccine. The method was immunoSEQ multiplex PCR; TCRdb's version includes in-frame clones alone and lacks a portion of them. There are roughly 510,000 clones in the sample; around 88% occur only once, and roughly 13% lies in the top ten. This receptor was identified in a person aged 18-65 years who received the Ad26.COV2.S COVID-19 vaccine or a placebo. V gene TRBV5-6 combines with J gene TRBJ1-1; 7 nucleotides align to TRBD1. Source: peripheral blood, taken in a trial of Ad26.COV2.S vaccine versus placebo. The CDR3 sequence: CASSQGGPPSEAFF. The CDR3 DNA follows: TGTGCCAGCAGCCAAGGGGGCCCGCCATCTGAAGCTTTCTTT.